This entry features one TCR beta chain sequence. There are 15 residues in the CDR3. Germline lookup yields CDR1 SGHRS and CDR2 YFSETQ. V gave up 7 bases and J gave up 1 base; unmatched junction bases: 8. Per the authors' pipeline: Scientists estimated how many nucleated cells there were by amplifying reference gene primers. The data were produced by immunoSEQ multiplex PCR, yet TCRdb's version contains in-frame clones alone and is incomplete. V and J calls plus clone size are reproduced from that table; the DNA served to infer D and trimming. The table lists about 140,000 clones, roughly 84% of them singletons. The sample is drawn from a study of blood T cell repertoires in COVID-19. About the research overall: Acute and convalescent COVID-19 specimens originated in the United States, Italy and Spain. The cDNA or gDNA used as material had been derived from T cells, B-cell-depleted T cells, or PBMCs.

What was sequenced was peripheral blood. J is TRBJ1-1 and V is TRBV5-1; TRBD1 agrees at 9 bases. The clonotype comes from a woman aged 55-69 years with acute or convalescent COVID-19. Here the CDR3 reads CASSSRTGENTEAFF. Here the CDR3 DNA reads TGCGCCAGCTCCTCTCGGACAGGGGAGAACACTGAAGCTTTCTTT.